The 27 T cell receptor beta chains presented below share a single source sample, sequenced in a study of blood T cell repertoires in COVID-19. The method was immunoSEQ multiplex PCR; TCRdb's version includes in-frame clones alone and lacks a portion of them. The data contain more than 250,000 clones, more than 85% of them singletons. Sequencing was done on a sample of PBMCs or T cells enriched from blood (not recorded which). Every receptor here comes from a woman aged 30 to 39 who had recovered from COVID-19.

This clone was observed once. The CDR3 bases are TGTGCCAGCAGTGCAGGGGGCCCCGGGGAGCTGTTTTTT. It encodes CASSAGGPGELFF. V and J are TRBV28 and TRBJ2-2; 8 bases agree with TRBD1. The germline V gene encodes CDR1 MDHEN and CDR2 SYDVKM. Trimming took 5 bases from V and 6 from J; bases not matched to a gene: 2. CDR3 length equals 13 residues.

The rearrangement links TRBV4-3 to TRBJ2-1, with a weak D call TRBD1 (5 bases). The CDR3 length is 17 residues. CDR1 LGHNA and CDR2 YSLEER come from the germline V gene. The germline V and J ends were trimmed by 0 bases and 0 bases, with 12 bases remaining between them. In DNA, the CDR3 is TGCGCCAGCAGCCAAGATTCAGGGCAGAGCTCCTACAATGAGCAGTTCTTC. This sequence encodes CASSQDSGQSSYNEQFF.

A word on this clone: Distinct nucleotide sequences in the sample also encode this CDR3. The chain recombines TRBV18 with TRBJ2-7; 7 bases are shared with TRBD2. V trimming: 6 bases; J trimming: 2 bases; junction bases outside the gene matches: 7. Germline values: CDR1 KGHSH, CDR2 LQKENI. The CDR3 extends over 14 amino acids. The CDR3 DNA sequence: TGTGCCAGCTCCCCCCCGGGAGGACCCTACGAGCAGTACTTC. Its translation: CASSPPGGPYEQYF.

The CDR3 DNA is TGTGCCAGTAGATCGCTACAGGGGAACACTGAAGCTTTCTTT. Translation gives CASRSLQGNTEAFF. This sequence joins TRBV19 and TRBJ1-1; D perhaps matches TRBD1 (6 bases). The V gene lost 6 bases and the J gene lost 1 base, with 12 bases spanning the gap. CDR1 and CDR2 (germline): LNHDA, SQIVND (reference sequence). The CDR3 totals 14 residues.

The chain carries TRBV18 and TRBJ2-3, with D perhaps matching TRBD2 (6 bases). Germline V lookup: CDR1 KGHSH, CDR2 LQKENI. V shed 1 base and J shed 1 base, with 9 bases lying between them. This CDR3 has 15 residues. CDR3 DNA sequence: TGTGCCAGCTCACCACTAGGGACTCGCACAGATACGCAGTATTTT. Amino acid sequence: CASSPLGTRTDTQYF. Combining the CDR3 with reference TRBV18 and TRBJ2-3 gives the whole variable domain NAGVMQNPRHLVRRRGQEARLRCSPMKGHSHVYWYRQLPEEGLKFMVYLQKENIIDESGMPKERFSAEFPKEGPSILRIQQVVRGDSAAYFCASSPLGTRTDTQYFGPGTRLTVL.

The chain couples TRBV18 to TRBJ1-1, with D perhaps matching TRBD1 (5 bases). The germline V and J ends were trimmed by 5 bases and 4 bases, with 14 bases remaining between them. This CDR3 is built from 14 residues. CDR1 is KGHSH and CDR2 is LQKENI in the germline V gene. The CDR3 loop is CASSSDGGTTEAFF. DNA of the CDR3: TGTGCCAGCTCATCAGACGGGGGAACCACTGAAGCTTTCTTT.

The chain recombines TRBV11-2 with TRBJ2-7; a weak D match, TRBD1 (6 bases). The CDR3 runs 15 residues. Trimming removed 6 bases at V and 7 bases at J, with 22 bases between. CDR1 and CDR2 from the germline V gene are SGHAT and FQNNGV. DNA for the CDR3: TGTGCCAGCAGTGTGGGCCCGGGACAAGGCGTAGAGCAGTACTTC. It translates to CASSVGPGQGVEQYF. Full variable domain (outside the CDR3, taken from reference TRBV11-2 and TRBJ2-7): EAGVAQSPRYKIIEKRQSVAFWCNPISGHATLYWYQQILGQGPKLLIQFQNNGVVDDSQLPKDRFSAERLKGVDSTLKIQPAKLEDSAVYLCASSVGPGQGVEQYFGPGTRLTVT.

J is TRBJ2-1 and V is TRBV7-2; 15 bases line up with TRBD2. Germline lookup yields CDR1 SGHTA and CDR2 FQGNSA. V was pared by 4 bases and J by 9 bases, with 4 bases of the junction left unmatched. The CDR3 covers 15 residues. The CDR3 sequence: CASSWGLAGGAEQFF. The DNA for the CDR3 is TGTGCCAGCAGCTGGGGACTAGCGGGAGGAGCTGAGCAGTTCTTC.

The chain has TRBV18 and TRBJ1-4; weak D call: TRBD1 (6 bases). Per the germline V gene, CDR1 is KGHSH and CDR2 is LQKENI. CDR3 length equals 14 residues. With 4 bases removed from V and 4 bases from J, the gap between germline ends came to 10 bases. The CDR3 DNA reads as TGTGCCAGCTCACGACAGGAGTTTAATGAAAAACTGTTTTTT. Protein product: CASSRQEFNEKLFF.

CDR3 amino acids: CASSHLGTIYEQYF. The DNA for the CDR3 is TGTGCCAGCAGCCACCTCGGGACTATCTATGAGCAGTACTTC. The chain joins TRBV7-8 to TRBJ2-7, with TRBD2 identical over 7 bases. J lost 7 bases, V lost 5 bases, and 11 bases had no gene match. Germline loops: CDR1 SGHVS, CDR2 FQNEAQ. This CDR3 is built from 14 residues.

The rearrangement joins TRBV19 to TRBJ2-7, with a tentative D call TRBD2 (5 bases). Germline CDR1 and CDR2: LNHDA and SQIVND (reference sequence). The CDR3 spans 14 residues. V was clipped by 6 bases and J by 1 base, with 13 bases between them. CDR3 DNA: TGTGCCAGTAGCGAGAGGGAAATTTCCTACGAGCAGTACTTC. Protein product: CASSEREISYEQYF.

The chain has TRBV30 and TRBJ1-6, with TRBD1 matching over 7 bases. The ends lost 4 bases at V and 8 bases at J; junction bases unmatched: 5. The CDR3 spans 13 residues. The germline V gene has CDR1 GTSNPN and CDR2 SVGIG (reference sequence). This chain's CDR3 is CAWTGQRDSPLHF. As DNA, the CDR3 is TGTGCCTGGACGGGACAGCGAGATTCACCCCTCCACTTT.

This clone appeared a single time. This sequence joins TRBV19 and TRBJ1-1; maybe TRBD1 (6 bases). Germline CDR1 and CDR2: LNHDA and SQIVND (reference sequence). Trimming shortened V by 7 bases and J by 3 bases, and 15 bases separated the two germline ends. CDR3 size: 14 residues. The CDR3 DNA reads as TGTGCCAGTATGATGGGGGCGGCGGACACTGAAGCTTTCTTT. Protein sequence: CASMMGAADTEAFF.

CDR3 DNA: TGTGCCAGCAGCTCACAGGGCCTATTGAGCACTGAAGCTTTCTTT. This encodes CASSSQGLLSTEAFF. The rearrangement uses TRBV11-3 and TRBJ1-1; tentatively, D is TRBD1 (6 bases). This CDR3 region has 15 residues. V gave up 4 bases and J gave up 4 bases, with 16 bases separating them. CDR1 SGHNT and CDR2 YENEEA come from the germline V gene.

This clone was observed once. V and J are TRBV6-5 and TRBJ1-2; D possibly corresponds to TRBD1 (5 bases). V was cut by 2 bases and J by 3 bases, with 10 bases left in between. This CDR3 is 14 amino acids long. Per the germline V gene, CDR1 is MNHEY and CDR2 is SVGAGI. The DNA for the CDR3 is TGTGCCAGCAGTTACGGGGGGGTGGACTATGGCTACACCTTC. It specifies CASSYGGVDYGYTF.

The chain has TRBV6-5 and TRBJ1-1, with 9 nucleotides matching TRBD1. Trimming at V came to 6 bases and at J to 5 bases, leaving 7 bases not matched to a gene. CDR3 length: 14 amino acids. The germline CDR1 and CDR2 sequences are MNHEY and SVGAGI. The CDR3 is CASSRTGASTEAFF. Written as DNA, the CDR3 is TGTGCCAGCAGCCGGACAGGGGCAAGTACTGAAGCTTTCTTT.

This rearrangement joins TRBV24-1 to TRBJ2-3, with TRBD2 matching over 10 bases. Trimming took 10 bases from V and 1 from J; bases not matched to a gene: 13. From germline, CDR1 is KGHDR and CDR2 SFDVKD. The CDR3 covers 17 residues. This CDR3 is CATAASGGALGTDTQYF. CDR3 DNA sequence: TGTGCCACTGCGGCTAGCGGGGGAGCCTTAGGCACAGATACGCAGTATTTT.

The chain uses TRBV6-5 and TRBJ2-1; TRBD2 agrees at 8 bases. From germline, CDR1 is MNHEY and CDR2 SVGAGI. V shed 3 bases and J 4 bases; nucleotides not matched to a gene: 2. This CDR3 has 14 amino acids. The CDR3 here is CASSYASGYNEQFF. CDR3 in DNA: TGTGCCAGCAGTTATGCTAGCGGGTACAATGAGCAGTTCTTC.

The chain links TRBV7-3 to TRBJ2-1, with 7 nucleotides matching TRBD1. V lost 5 bases, J lost 9 bases, and 13 bases stayed unmatched. Germline V lookup: CDR1 SGHTA, CDR2 FQGTGA. This CDR3 has 15 residues. In DNA form, the CDR3 reads TGTGCCAGCAGCATAGATACAGACAGGGTAGGTGAGCAGTTCTTC. It yields the protein CASSIDTDRVGEQFF.

The chain is built from TRBV7-9 and TRBJ2-7; maybe TRBD2 (6 bases). Trimming stripped 4 bases from V and 3 bases from J, with 10 bases between. This CDR3 spans 13 amino acids. Germline-derived CDR1 and CDR2 are SEHNR and FQNEAQ (reference sequence). The chain's CDR3 is CASSSRDFYEQYF. CDR3 nucleotide sequence: TGTGCCAGCAGCTCCCGGGACTTCTACGAGCAGTACTTC.

The chain has TRBV28 and TRBJ1-3, with D uncertain. Germline V gives CDR1 MDHEN, CDR2 SYDVKM. The CDR3 has 13 amino acids. V was cut by 3 bases and J by 4 bases, with 7 bases left in between. CDR3 in DNA: TGTGCCAGCAGTTTTCGGGGAGGAAACACCATATATTTT. It codes for CASSFRGGNTIYF.

This chain connects TRBV7-6 to TRBJ2-3, with a tentative D call TRBD2 (7 bases). Deletions cut 0 bases from V and 6 bases from J, with 10 bases between. Germline lookup yields CDR1 SGHVS and CDR2 FNYEAQ. This CDR3 spans 14 amino acids. Written as DNA, the CDR3 is TGTGCCAGCAGCTTAGCGGGGGGGGCGGATACGCAGTATTTT. Translation: CASSLAGGADTQYF.

This chain connects TRBV3-1 (or the pseudogene TRBV3-2) to TRBJ1-5, with D unclear. There are 13 residues in the CDR3. V was cut by 3 bases and J by 5 bases, with 8 bases left in between. The germline V gene encodes CDR1 LGHDT and CDR2 YNNKEL (reference sequence). The CDR3 reads CASSQDSDQPQHF. The DNA of the CDR3 is TGTGCCAGCAGCCAGGACTCAGATCAGCCCCAGCATTTT.

The chain employs TRBV28 and TRBJ1-2; the D gene is possibly TRBD1 (5 bases). With 4 bases removed from V and 5 bases from J, the gap between germline ends came to 11 bases. The V gene's germline CDR1 is MDHEN and CDR2 SYDVKM. The CDR3 has 13 residues. The CDR3 region has the DNA TGTGCCAGCAGTTCTGAGCCAGGGTATGGCTACACCTTC. Amino acids: CASSSEPGYGYTF.

The rearrangement links TRBV10-3 to TRBJ2-1, with TRBD1 matching over 7 bases. V lost 4 bases to trimming and J lost 3 bases; unmatched junction nucleotides: 3. The germline V gene has CDR1 ENHRY and CDR2 SYGVKD. The CDR3 sequence is 14 residues long. The CDR3 is CAISGTGDYNEQFF. The DNA for the CDR3 is TGTGCCATCAGTGGGACAGGTGACTACAATGAGCAGTTCTTC.

The rearrangement joins TRBV5-1 to TRBJ2-2, with D maybe TRBD2 (5 bases). Trimming shortened V by 4 bases and J by 1 base, and 11 bases separated the two germline ends. The CDR3 consists of 15 residues. CDR1 SGHRS and CDR2 YFSETQ come from the germline V gene. In DNA form, the CDR3 reads TGCGCCAGCAGCGGGGTAGCGATGAACACCGGGGAGCTGTTTTTT. Its translation is CASSGVAMNTGELFF.

This chain links TRBV3-1 (or the pseudogene TRBV3-2) with TRBJ2-2; TRBD1 is a possible D gene (6 bases). V lost 6 bases and J 2 bases, leaving 13 bases between the germline ends. Germline CDR1 is LGHDT and CDR2 is YNNKEL (reference sequence). CDR3 length: 15 residues. CDR3 sequence reads: CASRGRGPNTGELFF. CDR3 DNA sequence: TGTGCCAGCAGAGGCAGGGGACCCAACACCGGGGAGCTGTTTTTT.